The clone carrying this TCR beta chain was picked up one time. The antigen is undetermined. This sample was included in a study of metastatic and nonmetastatic thyroid tumors. Study-wide background: It was across blood and tumor or nodule tissue from malignant and benign thyroid patients that repertoires were compared. Study results and caveats: According to reports, the diversity of TCR beta was significantly higher in malignant thyroid tumors than in benign nodules, and this held in both blood and tumor samples.

TCRdb re-called clones from the PCR reads using MiXCR. The sample contains some 10,000 clones, under 30% of which appear only once. The length of the CDR3 is 19 residues. V lost 2 bases, J lost 0 bases, and 12 bases stayed unmatched. The germline V gene has CDR1 MNHEY and CDR2 SVGEGT. Before thyroid surgery, none of the patients had received any treatment. V gene TRBV6-2 or TRBV6-3 combines with J gene TRBJ2-1; 8 bases match TRBD2. The sample taken for sequencing was tumor tissue. This sequence was found in a female donor with papillary thyroid cancer or a benign thyroid nodule (not recorded which). Some clones in this sample may be carry-over from other donors' samples. CDR3 amino acids: CASSYGVGQRGSSYNEQFF. DNA for the CDR3: TGTGCCAGCAGTTACGGGGTCGGCCAGCGGGGGAGCTCCTACAATGAGCAGTTCTTC.